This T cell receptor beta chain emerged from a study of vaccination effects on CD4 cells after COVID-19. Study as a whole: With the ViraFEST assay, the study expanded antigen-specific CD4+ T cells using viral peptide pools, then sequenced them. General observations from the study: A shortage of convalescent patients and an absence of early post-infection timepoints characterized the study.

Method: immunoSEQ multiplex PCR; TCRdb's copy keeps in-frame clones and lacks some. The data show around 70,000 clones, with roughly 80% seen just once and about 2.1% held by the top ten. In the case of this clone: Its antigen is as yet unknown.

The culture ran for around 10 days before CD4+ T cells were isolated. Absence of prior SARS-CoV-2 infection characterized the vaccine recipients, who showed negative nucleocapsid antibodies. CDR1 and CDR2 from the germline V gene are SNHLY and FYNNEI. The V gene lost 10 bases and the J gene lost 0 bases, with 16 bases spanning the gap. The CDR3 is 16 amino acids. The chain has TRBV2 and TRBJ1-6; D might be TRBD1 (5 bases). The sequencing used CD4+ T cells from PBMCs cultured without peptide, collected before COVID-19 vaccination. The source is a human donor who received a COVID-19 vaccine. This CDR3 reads CATVRDLRSYNSPLHF. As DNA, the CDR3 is TGTGCCACCGTCCGGGACCTCCGCTCCTATAATTCACCCCTCCACTTT.